The source of this TCR beta chain is a study of human T cells and chemical hapten exposure. The table lists this clonotype with many counts. Its antigen is unidentified. Using its own MiXCR run on the RACE reads, TCRdb lists one record per CDR3 protein. The table has about 57,000 distinct CDR3 sequences, about 9% seen once. As for time point: patch test 1, 2 weeks after DPC sensitization. Treatment of the sample: therapeutic diphenylcyclopropenone sensitization with weekly scalp DPC. Whole blood, unfractionated, served as the material for total RNA extraction. Study-wide points: After DPC sensitization, TCRs above 1 in 1000 frequency showed no change.

Germline V gene sequence: CDR1 SGHVS, CDR2 FQNEAQ. The CDR3 totals 15 residues. Losses at the gene ends were 5 bases for V and 1 base for J; bases not matched to a gene: 4. This specimen was whole blood, taken in connection with sensitization to the hapten diphenylcyclopropenone (DPC). This TCR came from a woman in her thirties or forties with alopecia areata. Some clones in this sample may be carry-over from other donors' samples. This chain connects TRBV7-8 to TRBJ1-4, with 7 bases lining up with TRBD1. The DNA for the CDR3 is TGTGCCAGCAGCGGTCACAGGGGAACTAATGAAAAACTGTTTTTT. Translation: CASSGHRGTNEKLFF.